The rows below give T cell receptor beta chains drawn from one sample of a study of control samples from healthy donors and cancer patients. The assay was immunoSEQ multiplex PCR, and TCRdb's table has in-frame clones only and misses some. The data show 200,000 to 250,000 clones, around 94% seen once. Sequenced: blood. All receptors come from a man aged 45-65 years in good health. The CDR3 runs from the conserved cysteine through the conserved F or W. A D gene is named only where the DNA matches it firmly. Clone size is not always given. Where it is, it says once, few, many or a class for expanded clones.

>NA|NA|TRBV30|TRBJ1-2
TGTGCCTGGAGCTTAGCCCGGGGCAGCTATGGCTACACCTTC
CAWSLARGSYGYTF
>NA|NA|TRBV6-5|TRBJ1-1
TGTGCCACGAGGGGGGGAGTAACTGAAGCTTTCTTT
CATRGGVTEAFF
>NA|NA|TRBV3-1/TRBV3-2|TRBJ1-1
TGTGCCAGCCGGGGTGAGACTGAAGCTTTCTTT
CASRGETEAFF
>NA|TRBD1|TRBV18|TRBJ1-6
TGTGCCAGCTCACCTCGGGACAGGGTGAATTCACCCCTCCACTTT
CASSPRDRVNSPLHF
>NA|NA|TRBV11-2|TRBJ1-6
TGTGCCAGCAGCTTAGACCGTTTTTCACCCCTCCACTTT
CASSLDRFSPLHF
>NA|TRBD2|TRBV19|TRBJ2-3
TGTGCCAGTGAGTCGAGGACTAGCGGGGCTGGAGATACGCAGTATTTT
CASESRTSGAGDTQYF
>NA|NA|TRBV11-3|TRBJ1-1
TGTGCCAGCAGTCCAAAGTACGACGGTGAAGCTTTCTTT
CASSPKYDGEAFF
>NA|NA|TRBV7-9|TRBJ1-2
TGTGCCAGCAGCTTACTGGGGGGCTATGGCTACACCTTC
CASSLLGGYGYTF
>NA|NA|TRBV28|TRBJ1-2
TGTGCCAGCAGTTTGGGTGGGTATGGCTACACCTTC
CASSLGGYGYTF
>NA|NA|TRBV5-1|TRBJ1-1
TGCGCCAGCAGACAGCAGAACACTGAAGCTTTCTTT
CASRQQNTEAFF
>NA|NA|TRBV6-5|TRBJ1-5
TGTGCCAGCAGTTATAACAGCAATCAGCCCCAGCATTTT
CASSYNSNQPQHF
>NA|NA|TRBV3-1/TRBV3-2|TRBJ2-1
TGTGCCAGCAGCCAAGATTCAGGGCTAGGCGTACATGAGCAGTTCTTC
CASSQDSGLGVHEQFF
>NA|NA|TRBV29-1|TRBJ2-7
TGCAGCGTGCGGGGAATAAGCTACGAGCAGTACTTC
CSVRGISYEQYF
>NA|NA|TRBV11-2|TRBJ1-6
TGTGCCAGCAGCTCTCAGGCTCATTCACCCCTCCACTTT
CASSSQAHSPLHF
>NA|NA|TRBV11-2|TRBJ1-1
TGTGCCAGCAGCCTCGTTATAGAGACTGAAGCTTTCTTT
CASSLVIETEAFF
>NA|NA|TRBV18|TRBJ1-2
TGTGCCAGCTCACCGGGGGACTCGGGGTATGGCTACACCTTC
CASSPGDSGYGYTF
>once|NA|TRBV5-4|TRBJ2-7
TGTGCCAGCAGCTCAGGGACCGTCTCCTACGAGCAGTACTTC
CASSSGTVSYEQYF
>NA|NA|TRBV6-6|TRBJ2-7
TGTGCCAGTCTGATTCCGGACAGCCCCTACGAGCAGTACTTC
CASLIPDSPYEQYF
>NA|NA|TRBV19|TRBJ1-5
TGTGCCAGTACTCTCGCGACAGCAATCGGGCCCCAGCATTTT
CASTLATAIGPQHF
>once|TRBD1|TRBV5-1|TRBJ2-1
TGCGCCAGCAGCCGATTTCAGGGGGATGAGCAGTTCTTC
CASSRFQGDEQFF
>NA|NA|TRBV5-1|TRBJ2-5
TGCGCCAGCAGCAGAGGGGATGGGGAGACCCAGTACTTC
CASSRGDGETQYF
>NA|TRBD1|TRBV5-5|TRBJ2-7
TGTGCCAGCAGCTTGGTTGGGCAGGGGGCCCACGAGCAGTACTTC
CASSLVGQGAHEQYF
>NA|TRBD1|TRBV4-1|TRBJ2-2
TGCGCCAGCAGCGACTATCCGGGACAGGGGGTTCGGAACACCGGGGAGCTGTTTTTT
CASSDYPGQGVRNTGELFF
>NA|NA|TRBV3-1/TRBV3-2|TRBJ1-5
TGTGCCAGCAGCCAAGATCGGCCTCAGCCCCAGCATTTT
CASSQDRPQPQHF
>NA|NA|TRBV28|TRBJ2-5
TGTGCCAGCAGTTTATTTGGGGTCCAGGAGACCCAGTACTTC
CASSLFGVQETQYF
>NA|TRBD1|TRBV14|TRBJ1-4
TGTGCCAGCAGCCAATGGACAGGTTTTAATGAAAAACTGTTTTTT
CASSQWTGFNEKLFF
>NA|NA|TRBV12-5|TRBJ2-2
TGTGCTAGTGGAACAGGGCTGGGCCCCGGGGAGCTGTTTTTT
CASGTGLGPGELFF
>NA|NA|TRBV6-5|TRBJ2-7
TGTGCCAGCAGTTACTCGATGGGGAGCGAGCAGTACTTC
CASSYSMGSEQYF
>NA|NA|TRBV7-2|TRBJ2-7
TGTGCCAGCAGCTTAGGGGGTAAATCCTACGAGCAGTACTTC
CASSLGGKSYEQYF
>NA|NA|TRBV28|TRBJ2-1
TGTGCCAGCAATTTATACAATGAGCAGTTCTTC
CASNLYNEQFF
>once|TRBD2|TRBV29-1|TRBJ2-3
TGCAGCGTTGAAGAGCGGGGGGGCACAGATACGCAGTATTTT
CSVEERGGTDTQYF
>NA|NA|TRBV20-1|TRBJ2-5
TGCAGTGCTAGTCTCAGGGAGACCCAGTACTTC
CSASLRETQYF
>once|TRBD1|TRBV3-1/TRBV3-2|TRBJ1-1
TGTGCCAGCAGCCACGGGACAGCATTAGAAGCTTTCTTT
CASSHGTALEAFF
>NA|NA|TRBV29-1|TRBJ1-4
TGCAGCGTGATCGATTCCGGGCCTGAAAAACTGTTTTTT
CSVIDSGPEKLFF
>once|NA|TRBV5-4|TRBJ2-5
TGTGCCAGCAGCCCCCCGGCGGATCAAGAGACCCAGTACTTC
CASSPPADQETQYF
>NA|NA|TRBV4-3|TRBJ1-1
TGCGCCAGCAGCCAAGATCTGGGCGGGGAGGGTCAAGGGACTGAAGCTTTCTTT
CASSQDLGGEGQGTEAFF